The present TCR beta chain was sequenced within a study of STAT5B mutations in CD4+ large granular lymphocyte leukemia (dated by TCRdb to the early 2020s). Looking at the study overall: Among healthy controls, the CDR3 'QG' motif was associated with a particular HLA allele. The study compared the TCRbeta repertoires of patients with CD4+ T-cell large granular lymphocyte leukemia against those of healthy blood donors. Flow cytometry performed on FACSCanto II or FACSVerse showed that the purified fractions had more than 95% purity among lymphocytes. Study-wide findings and limitations: The data were not HLA-matched, and the relatively small sample size could explain the higher clonality seen in CD4+ compared with CD8+ T-LGLL. CD4-sorted patient repertoires appeared more clonal than healthy CD4+ repertoires, and this difference persisted after removing the putative leukemic clones. TRBV06-family usage was enriched among the top patient clones (8/27) compared with healthy controls (2/35). Main leukemic clonotypes were private to each patient, although roughly 25% appeared at low frequency in other patients' non-leukemic repertoires.

The immunoSEQ assay at survey resolution was applied to genomic DNA for sequencing of TCRbeta rearrangements. The original pipeline was this. In the TCR sequencing data, the lowest productive clonotype frequency that could be detected was 2.59 x 10-5. Analyses included only productive TCRbeta rearrangements, meaning complete and in-frame sequences. Simpson clonality, calculated in the immunoSEQ Analyzer version 3.0, was used as the measure of sample clonality. Clones were binned by frequency as very rare, small, medium, large (1-20%) or hyperexpanded (>20%). OLGA 1.2.3 estimated generation probabilities, VDJtools produced V-gene circos plots, VDJdb was queried for specificities, and GLIPH identified CDR3 motifs. TCRdb mirrors the immuneACCESS table, restricted to in-frame sequences. Some clones are absent from its copies; in checked studies, under half trace to an unresolved V gene, and the reason for the others is unknown. The DNA was the basis for D and trimming; V, J and clone size are from that table. This sample gives 23,000 or so clones in total; about two thirds of them show up just once. The ten largest account for around 0.65% of the sample.

The healthy controls were 35 or so blood donors, and the buffy coats of these donors were supplied by the Finnish Red Cross blood service. All TCR-sequenced material derived from peripheral blood: patient blood samples and healthy donor buffy coats. Peripheral blood mononuclear cells were isolated by Ficoll-Hypaque gradient centrifugation. Magnetic purification was used to isolate CD4+ cells from the buffy coats of the healthy controls. Genomic DNA was extracted using the Gentra Puregene Cell and Tissue kit, and a Qubit 2.0 fluorometer was used to quantify it. Relative to germline, V is 5 bases shorter and J is 5 bases shorter, with 10 bases between their ends. The CDR3 starts with the cysteine, ends with the phenylalanine, and has 12 residues. This entry keeps only the CDR3 DNA: 36 bases, framed from base 1. CDR1 SGHVS and CDR2 FQNEAQ were looked up in the germline V gene. As regards this clone: No antigen is known for it. It has no much larger one-base neighbor in the sample; base qualities were not kept.

The receptor was derived from a human donor in good health. The chain employs TRBV7-8 and TRBJ2-7, and possibly TRBD1, on 5 matching bases. The material sequenced was CD4+ T cells from blood buffy coats. The DNA is as follows: TGTGCCAGCAGCCTCCAGGGTAACGAGCAGTACTTC. This codes for CASSLQGNEQYF.